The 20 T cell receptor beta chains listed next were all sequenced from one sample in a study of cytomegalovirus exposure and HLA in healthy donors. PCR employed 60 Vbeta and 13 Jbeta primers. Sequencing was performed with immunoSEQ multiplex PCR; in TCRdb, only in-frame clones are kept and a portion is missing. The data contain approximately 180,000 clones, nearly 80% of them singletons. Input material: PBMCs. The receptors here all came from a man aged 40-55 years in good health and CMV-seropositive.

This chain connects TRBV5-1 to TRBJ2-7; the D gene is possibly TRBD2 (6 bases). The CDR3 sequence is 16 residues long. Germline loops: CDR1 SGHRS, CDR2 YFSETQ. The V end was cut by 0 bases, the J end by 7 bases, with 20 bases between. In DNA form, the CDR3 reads TGCGCCAGCAGCTTGGATCTTGGCGGGGCGACGGGGGAGCAGTACTTC. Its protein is CASSLDLGGATGEQYF.

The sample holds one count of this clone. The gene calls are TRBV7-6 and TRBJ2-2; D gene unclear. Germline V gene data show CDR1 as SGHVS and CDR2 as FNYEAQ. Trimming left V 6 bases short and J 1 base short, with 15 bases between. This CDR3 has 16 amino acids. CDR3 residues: CASSQNTNENTGELFF. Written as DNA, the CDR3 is TGTGCCAGCAGTCAAAATACAAATGAGAACACCGGGGAGCTGTTTTTT.

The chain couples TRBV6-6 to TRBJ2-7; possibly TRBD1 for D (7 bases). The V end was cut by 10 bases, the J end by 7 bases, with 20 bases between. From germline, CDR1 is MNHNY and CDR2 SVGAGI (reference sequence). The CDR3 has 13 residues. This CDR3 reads CATRDRVGGEQYF. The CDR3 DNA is TGTGCCACCCGTGACAGGGTGGGAGGAGAGCAGTACTTC.

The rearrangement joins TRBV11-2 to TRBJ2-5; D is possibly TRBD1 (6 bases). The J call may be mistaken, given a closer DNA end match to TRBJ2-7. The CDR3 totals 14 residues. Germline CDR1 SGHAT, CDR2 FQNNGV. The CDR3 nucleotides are TGTGCCAGCAGCTTCGAGACAGGAGTGTACGAGCAGTACTTC. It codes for CASSFETGVYEQYF.

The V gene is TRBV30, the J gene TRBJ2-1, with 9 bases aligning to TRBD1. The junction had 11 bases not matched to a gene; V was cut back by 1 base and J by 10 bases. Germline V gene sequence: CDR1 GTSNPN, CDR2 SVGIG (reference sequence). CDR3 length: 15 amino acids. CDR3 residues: CAWSGTGGLGLEQFF. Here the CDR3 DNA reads TGTGCCTGGAGTGGTACAGGGGGCTTAGGTTTAGAGCAGTTCTTC.

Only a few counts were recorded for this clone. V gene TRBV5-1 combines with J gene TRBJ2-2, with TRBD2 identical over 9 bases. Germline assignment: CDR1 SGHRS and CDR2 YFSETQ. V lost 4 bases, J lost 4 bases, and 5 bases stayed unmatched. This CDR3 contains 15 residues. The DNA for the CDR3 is TGCGCCAGCAGCGACACAGCGGGAGGCACCGGGGAGCTGTTTTTT. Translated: CASSDTAGGTGELFF.

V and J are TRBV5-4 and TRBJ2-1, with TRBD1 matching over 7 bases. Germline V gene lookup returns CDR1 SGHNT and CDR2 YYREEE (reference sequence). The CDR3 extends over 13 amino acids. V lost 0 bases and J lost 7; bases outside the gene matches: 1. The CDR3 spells CASSLARGNEQFF. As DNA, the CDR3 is TGTGCCAGCAGCTTGGCCAGGGGGAATGAGCAGTTCTTC.

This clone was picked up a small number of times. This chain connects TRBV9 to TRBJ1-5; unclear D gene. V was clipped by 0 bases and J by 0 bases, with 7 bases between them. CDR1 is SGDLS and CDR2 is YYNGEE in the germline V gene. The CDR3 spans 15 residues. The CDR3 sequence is CASSVGGNSNQPQHF. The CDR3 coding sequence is TGTGCCAGCAGCGTAGGAGGAAATAGCAATCAGCCCCAGCATTTT.

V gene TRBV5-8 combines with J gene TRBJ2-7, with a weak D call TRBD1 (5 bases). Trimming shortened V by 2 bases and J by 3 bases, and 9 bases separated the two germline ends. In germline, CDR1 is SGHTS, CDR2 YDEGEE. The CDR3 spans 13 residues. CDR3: CASSFRRVYEQYF. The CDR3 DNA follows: TGTGCCAGCAGCTTCCGCAGGGTCTACGAGCAGTACTTC.

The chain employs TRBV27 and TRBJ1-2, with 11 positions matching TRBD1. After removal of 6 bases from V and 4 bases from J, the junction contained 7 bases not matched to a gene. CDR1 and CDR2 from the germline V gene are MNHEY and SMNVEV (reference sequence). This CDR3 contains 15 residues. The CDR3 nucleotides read TGTGCCAGCAGCCAATCCGGGACAGGGGGCTATGGCTACACCTTC. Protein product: CASSQSGTGGYGYTF.

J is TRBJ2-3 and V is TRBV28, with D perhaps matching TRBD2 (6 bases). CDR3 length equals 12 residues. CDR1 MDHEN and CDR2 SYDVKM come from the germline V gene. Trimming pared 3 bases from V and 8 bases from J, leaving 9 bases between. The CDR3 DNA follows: TGTGCCAGCAGTTTCGGGGGAGGTACGCAGTATTTT. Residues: CASSFGGGTQYF.

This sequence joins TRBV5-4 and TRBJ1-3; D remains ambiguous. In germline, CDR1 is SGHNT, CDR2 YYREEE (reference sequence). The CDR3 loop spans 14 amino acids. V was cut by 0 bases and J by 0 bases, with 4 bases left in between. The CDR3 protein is CASSLGNSGNTIYF. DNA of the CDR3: TGTGCCAGCAGCTTGGGTAACTCTGGAAACACCATATATTTT.

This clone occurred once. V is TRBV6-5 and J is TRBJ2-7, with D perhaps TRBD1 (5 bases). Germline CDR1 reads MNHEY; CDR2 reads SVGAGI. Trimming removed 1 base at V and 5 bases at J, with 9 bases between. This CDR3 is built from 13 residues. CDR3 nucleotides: TGTGCCAGCAGTTACTGGCAGGGAAACGAGCAGTACTTC. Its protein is CASSYWQGNEQYF.

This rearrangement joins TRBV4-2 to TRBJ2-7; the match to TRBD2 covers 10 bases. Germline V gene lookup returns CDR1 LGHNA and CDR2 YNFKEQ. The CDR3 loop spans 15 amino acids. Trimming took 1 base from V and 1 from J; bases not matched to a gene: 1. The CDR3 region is CASSQGAGGSYEQYF. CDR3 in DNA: TGTGCCAGCAGCCAAGGAGCGGGGGGGTCCTACGAGCAGTACTTC.

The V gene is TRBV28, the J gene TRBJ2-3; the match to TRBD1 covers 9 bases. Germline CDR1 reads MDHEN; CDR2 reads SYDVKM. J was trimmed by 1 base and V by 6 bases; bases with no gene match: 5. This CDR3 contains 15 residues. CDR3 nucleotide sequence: TGTGCCAGCAGCCTGACAGGGGGAGGCACAGATACGCAGTATTTT. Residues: CASSLTGGGTDTQYF.

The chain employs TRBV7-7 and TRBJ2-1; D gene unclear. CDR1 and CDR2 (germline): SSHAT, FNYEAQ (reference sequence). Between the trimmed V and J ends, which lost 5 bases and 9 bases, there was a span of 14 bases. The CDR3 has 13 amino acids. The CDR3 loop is CASSPRRNGEQFF. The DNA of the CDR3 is TGTGCCAGCAGCCCTAGACGTAATGGTGAGCAGTTCTTC.

CDR3 nucleotides: TGCAGCGGCCGGACTTCGAATGAGCAGTTCTTC. Translation: CSGRTSNEQFF. The rearrangement links TRBV29-1 to TRBJ2-1; perhaps TRBD2 as D (5 bases). V gave up 7 bases and J gave up 7 bases, with 11 bases separating them. This CDR3 is built from 11 residues. The V gene's germline CDR1 is SQVTM and CDR2 ANQGSEA.

The CDR3 region has the DNA TGTGCCAGCAGCTTAGATCGCCTATCCACCGGGGAGCTGTTTTTT. Its protein product is CASSLDRLSTGELFF. The chain combines TRBV7-2 with TRBJ2-2; D remains unclear. Germline CDR1 reads SGHTA; CDR2 reads FQGNSA. The CDR3 is 15 amino acids. V was trimmed by 1 base and J by 4 bases, leaving 10 bases between them. The whole variable domain, remainder taken from reference TRBV7-2 and TRBJ2-2, is GAGVSQSPSNKVTEKGKDVELRCDPISGHTALYWYRQSLGQGLEFLIYFQGNSAPDKSGLPSDRFSAERTGGSVSTLTIQRTQQEDSAVYLCASSLDRLSTGELFFGEGSRLTVL.

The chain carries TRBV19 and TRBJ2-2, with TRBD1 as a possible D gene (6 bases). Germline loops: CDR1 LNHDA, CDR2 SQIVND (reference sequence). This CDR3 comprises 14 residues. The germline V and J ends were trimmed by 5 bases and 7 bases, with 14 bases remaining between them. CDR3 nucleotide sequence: TGTGCCAGTAGTCGAACAGGGAATCTCGGGGAGCTGTTTTTT. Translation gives CASSRTGNLGELFF.

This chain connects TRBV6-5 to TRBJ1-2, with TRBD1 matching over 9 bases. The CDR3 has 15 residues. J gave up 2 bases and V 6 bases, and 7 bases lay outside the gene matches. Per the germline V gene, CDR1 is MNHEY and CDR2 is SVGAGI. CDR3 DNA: TGTGCCAGCAGACGCAACAGGGGGCCAAACTATGGCTACACCTTC. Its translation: CASRRNRGPNYGYTF.